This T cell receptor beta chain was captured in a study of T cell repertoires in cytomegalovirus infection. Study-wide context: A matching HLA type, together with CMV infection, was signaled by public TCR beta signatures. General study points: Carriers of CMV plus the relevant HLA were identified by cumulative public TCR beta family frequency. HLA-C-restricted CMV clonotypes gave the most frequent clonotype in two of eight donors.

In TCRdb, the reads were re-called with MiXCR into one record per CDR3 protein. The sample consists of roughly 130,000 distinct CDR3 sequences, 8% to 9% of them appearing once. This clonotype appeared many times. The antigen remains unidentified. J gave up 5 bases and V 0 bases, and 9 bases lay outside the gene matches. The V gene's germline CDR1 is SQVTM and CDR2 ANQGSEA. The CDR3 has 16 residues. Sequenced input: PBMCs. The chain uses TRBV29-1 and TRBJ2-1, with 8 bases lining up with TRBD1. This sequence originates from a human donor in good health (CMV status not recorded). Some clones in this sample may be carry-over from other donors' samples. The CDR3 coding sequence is TGCAGCGTTGAAGATGGGAGGACAGGGAGGAACAATGAGCAGTTCTTC. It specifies CSVEDGRTGRNNEQFF.